This T cell receptor beta chain stems from a study of CD8 T cells in ankylosing spondylitis. Study results and limitations: Disease-associated clones were reportedly significantly overrepresented in matched ankylosing spondylitis synovial fluid. Seemingly characteristic of ankylosing spondylitis blood was a TCR beta motif consisting of about 8 highly homologous variants. Several of the motif variants were reported before in synovial fluid and blood from reactive arthritis.

The TCR beta libraries were generated through quantitative 5'-RACE incorporating molecular barcodes. TCRdb used MiXCR to reprocess the 5' RACE reads, holding one entry per CDR3 protein. The data hold about 800,000 distinct CDR3 sequences, with about 11% observed a single time. Germline CDR1 reads SGHRS; CDR2 reads YFSETQ. Deletions cut 0 bases from V and 1 base from J, with 11 bases between. CDR3 length: 15 amino acids. In its sample, this clonotype was seen a few times. Its antigen is as yet unknown. This chain links TRBV5-1 with TRBJ2-7; perhaps D is TRBD1 or TRBD2 (5 bases each). This sequence originates from a male donor with ankylosing spondylitis. The specimen was blood, either unsorted or a sorted T cell fraction (not recorded which). CDR3 nucleotides: TGCGCCAGCAGCTTGGACGGGACGGGATCCTACGAGCAGTACTTC. It is translated as CASSLDGTGSYEQYF.